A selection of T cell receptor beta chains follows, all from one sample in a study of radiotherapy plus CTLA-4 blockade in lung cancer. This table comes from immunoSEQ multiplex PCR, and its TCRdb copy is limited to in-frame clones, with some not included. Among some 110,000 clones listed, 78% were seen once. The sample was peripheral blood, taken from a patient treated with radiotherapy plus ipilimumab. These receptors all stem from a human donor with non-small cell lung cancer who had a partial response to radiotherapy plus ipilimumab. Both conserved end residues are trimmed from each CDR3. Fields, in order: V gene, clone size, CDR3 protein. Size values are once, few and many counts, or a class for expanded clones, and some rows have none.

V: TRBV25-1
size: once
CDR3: ASSGAGLQPQH

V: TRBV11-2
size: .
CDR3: ASSYSTPGNEQF

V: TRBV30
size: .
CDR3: ASQGGGGYGYT

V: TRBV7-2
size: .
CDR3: ASSSSGYEQY

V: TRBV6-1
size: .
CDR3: ASSTDRETQY

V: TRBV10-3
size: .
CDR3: AISPGQGLYEQY

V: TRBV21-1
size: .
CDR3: ASSKDRGAGNTIY

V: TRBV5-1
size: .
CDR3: ASSPRTGASYNEQF

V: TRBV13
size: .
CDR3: ASSLGGGNTIY

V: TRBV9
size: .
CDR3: ASSVGWGRGERETQY

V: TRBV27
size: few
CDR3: ACSLARASYEQY

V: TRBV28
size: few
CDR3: ASSFYAYTPTLYGYT

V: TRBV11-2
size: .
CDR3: ASSQNGGRPV

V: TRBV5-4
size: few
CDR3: ASSPSGRVSNEQF

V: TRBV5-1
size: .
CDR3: ASSLAASGRSYEQY

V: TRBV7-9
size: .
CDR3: ASSRTGPDYEQY

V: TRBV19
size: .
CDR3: ASSIDLSGARGGYT

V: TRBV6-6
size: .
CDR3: ASSSGQGAIGTEAF

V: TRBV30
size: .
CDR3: AWSGQSYEQY

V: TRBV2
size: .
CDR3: ASSQRQTGSAGGYT

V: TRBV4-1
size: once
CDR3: ASSGTGDIEAF

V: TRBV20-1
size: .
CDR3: SARGTQGQF

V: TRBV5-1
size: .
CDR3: ASSFSVTPYGYT

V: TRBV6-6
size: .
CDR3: ASGKTGQGNQPQH

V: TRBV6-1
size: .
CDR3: ASSKGHGLGEQY

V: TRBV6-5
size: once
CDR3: ASSYSRGEAFF

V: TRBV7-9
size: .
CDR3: ASSLLSSYNEQF

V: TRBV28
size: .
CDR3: ASSLPGPGMDTQY

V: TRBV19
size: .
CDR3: ASSIGSGGYTEAF

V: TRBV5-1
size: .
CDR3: ASSLFREQF

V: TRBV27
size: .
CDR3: ASSPPTGYTEAF

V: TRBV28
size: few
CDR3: ASTLTGGGNTEAF

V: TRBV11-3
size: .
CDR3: ASSLDLRDTQY

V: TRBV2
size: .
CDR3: ASSVGIGLFGQGEAF

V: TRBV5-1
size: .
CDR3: ASSWERSTDTQY

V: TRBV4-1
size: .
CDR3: ASSPTSGIDTQY

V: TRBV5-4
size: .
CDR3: ASRYGTEPPNYGYT

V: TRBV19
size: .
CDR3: ASRAGGLGNQPQH

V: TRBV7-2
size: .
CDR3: ASSHEETQY

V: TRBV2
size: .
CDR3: ASRERDRDNQPQH

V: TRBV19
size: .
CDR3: ASSTPGSNYGYT